This T cell receptor beta chain was identified in a study of PD-1 blockade in classical Hodgkin lymphoma. Regarding the study as a whole: Complete responders possessed baseline diversity comparable to newly diagnosed patients. In CD4+ cells, TCR diversity went up significantly by C4D1, but in CD8+ cells it did not. A reduction in baseline TCR diversity was reportedly seen in newly diagnosed patients relative to healthy donors. Those starting nivolumab under 1 year post-ASCT were excluded.

Profiled with immunoSEQ multiplex PCR; TCRdb holds only in-frame clones, not every one. The sample holds approximately 89,000 clones, approximately 80% seen once. There are 14 residues in the CDR3. Germline-derived CDR1 and CDR2 are ENHRY and SYGVKD. Germline trimming cut 6 bases from V and 6 bases from J; bases unmatched to any gene: 4. Points on this clone: The antigen is undetermined.

All patients experienced relapse after autologous stem cell transplantation, and brentuximab vedotin exposure was variable. The sequencing used peripheral blood mononuclear cells (PBMCs), collected at baseline. V gene TRBV10-3 combines with J gene TRBJ2-1; 11 positions agree with TRBD2. The clonotype originates from a human donor with classical Hodgkin lymphoma. The CDR3 spells CAIRAGTSGNEQFF. Here the CDR3 DNA reads TGTGCCATCAGGGCCGGGACTAGCGGCAATGAGCAGTTCTTC.